The 18 T cell receptor beta chains below all came from one sample that was sequenced in a study of T cell repertoires in cytomegalovirus infection (dated 2019 in TCRdb). Instrument on record: Illumina HiSeq 1500. Clones were called with MiXCR by TCRdb after fastp trimmed the public reads at Q25, and only in-frame beta chains were retained. A single entry per CDR3 protein holds the most common genes and DNA from its merged rows. This sample comprises 250,000 to 300,000 distinct CDR3 sequences, roughly 10% of them detected only once. Of the sample, about 16% falls within the top ten clones. Material: PBMCs. The source is a human donor in good health (CMV status not recorded). Some clones in this sample may be carry-over from other donors' samples.

This clonotype was detected ten times or more. V usage is TRBV28 and J usage is TRBJ2-3, with TRBD1 identical over 11 bases. The ends lost 3 bases at V and 4 bases at J; junction bases unmatched: 15. The V gene's germline CDR1 is MDHEN and CDR2 SYDVKM. The CDR3 has 19 amino acids. The CDR3 spells CASSFRRQNGQGAPDTQYF. Written as DNA, the CDR3 is TGTGCCAGCAGTTTTCGTCGGCAGAATGGACAGGGGGCGCCAGATACGCAGTATTTT.

This clonotype was recorded many times. The rearrangement uses TRBV7-2 and TRBJ1-2, with D perhaps matching TRBD1 (5 bases). Looked up from germline, CDR1 is SGHTA and CDR2 is FQGNSA. The CDR3 has 13 residues. V lost 5 bases and J 7 bases, leaving 14 bases between the germline ends. Written as DNA, the CDR3 is TGTGCCAGCAGCCTCCGGGACGGTGTTGGCTACACCTTC. Translated, it gives CASSLRDGVGYTF.

V and J are TRBV20-1 and TRBJ2-7; D might be TRBD2 (5 bases). Germline CDR1 DFQATT, CDR2 SNEGSKA (reference sequence). V was shortened by 5 bases and J by 1 base, with 15 bases between the two germline ends. The CDR3 is 14 residues long. The CDR3 DNA reads as TGCAGTGCTTGGGGTCCGGACTCGTCCTACGAGCAGTACTTC. This translates into CSAWGPDSSYEQYF.

In its sample, this clonotype was seen many times. The chain recombines TRBV7-8 with TRBJ2-1; D perhaps matches TRBD1 (5 bases). Germline assignment: CDR1 SGHVS and CDR2 FQNEAQ. The germline V and J ends were trimmed by 1 base and 3 bases, with 10 bases remaining between them. This CDR3 has 15 residues. The CDR3 loop is CASSLDGRDYNEQFF. The CDR3 DNA reads TGTGCCAGCAGCTTAGACGGCAGGGACTACAATGAGCAGTTCTTC.

This clonotype was counted many times. V gene TRBV7-2 combines with J gene TRBJ2-1; no clear D. Trimming left V 3 bases short and J 10 bases short, with 22 bases between. Germline loops: CDR1 SGHTA, CDR2 FQGNSA. The CDR3 is 16 residues long. Written as DNA, the CDR3 is TGTGCCAGCAGCTTCTATCGTCTGGGCGGAATCAAGGAGCAGTTCTTC. It yields the protein CASSFYRLGGIKEQFF.

This clonotype has a count of ten or more. The gene calls are TRBV7-9 and TRBJ1-1, with D possibly matching TRBD1 (6 bases). The germline gives CDR1 SEHNR, CDR2 FQNEAQ (reference sequence). This CDR3 region has 16 residues. The germline V and J ends were trimmed by 1 base and 3 bases, with 15 bases remaining between them. The CDR3 nucleotides read TGTGCCAGCAGCTTAGAGAGACAGGTGAATCACACTGAAGCTTTCTTT. Protein: CASSLERQVNHTEAFF.

In its sample, this clonotype was seen a few times. V usage is TRBV14 and J usage is TRBJ2-3; TRBD2 agrees at 14 bases. The CDR3 loop spans 17 amino acids. In germline, CDR1 is SGHDN, CDR2 FVKESK. The junction had 5 bases not matched to a gene; V was cut back by 0 bases and J by 6 bases. CDR3: CASSQDDRTSGRDTQYF. DNA for the CDR3: TGTGCCAGCAGCCAAGATGATCGGACTAGCGGGAGGGATACGCAGTATTTT.

This clonotype was counted many times. The chain carries TRBV12-5 and TRBJ2-7; D may be TRBD2 (7 bases). The V and J ends lost 5 bases and 7 bases respectively, with 18 bases between them. CDR3 size: 14 residues. CDR1 is LGHNT, CDR2 FRNRAP, per germline. The CDR3 loop is CASGPSGGPREQYF. CDR3 coding DNA: TGTGCTAGTGGTCCCTCCGGGGGGCCTCGGGAGCAGTACTTC. Looking up the rest from reference TRBV12-5 and TRBJ2-7 gives the full variable domain: DARVTQTPRHKVTEMGQEVTMRCQPILGHNTVFWYRQTMMQGLELLAYFRNRAPLDDSGMPKDRFSAEMPDATLATLKIQPSEPRDSAVYFCASGPSGGPREQYFGPGTRLTVT.

The chain is built from TRBV11-3 and TRBJ2-7; D uncertain. The CDR3 loop spans 15 amino acids. V was trimmed by 1 base and J by 1 base, leaving 11 bases between them. Germline V lookup: CDR1 SGHNT, CDR2 YENEEA. As DNA, the CDR3 is TGTGCCAGCAGCTTAGTTCAGATGGAATCCTACGAGCAGTACTTC. This sequence encodes CASSLVQMESYEQYF.

This clonotype was detected only a few times. The chain links TRBV29-1 to TRBJ2-7; D is unclear. Germline-derived CDR1 and CDR2 are SQVTM and ANQGSEA. V lost 4 bases, J lost 0 bases, and 7 bases lay in between. The CDR3 is 12 residues long. The CDR3 bases are TGCAGCGTTGGACACCTCTCCTACGAGCAGTACTTC. It yields the protein CSVGHLSYEQYF.

There are many counts of this clonotype. The chain uses TRBV19 and TRBJ1-1, with D unclear. The CDR3 contains 13 residues. V was shortened by 6 bases and J by 5 bases, with 13 bases between the two germline ends. Looked up from germline, CDR1 is LNHDA and CDR2 is SQIVND (reference sequence). The CDR3 DNA sequence: TGTGCCAGTAGAAAGGAGGTAACAACTGAAGCTTTCTTT. This sequence encodes CASRKEVTTEAFF.

In its sample, this clonotype was seen many times. The rearrangement links TRBV7-4 to TRBJ2-7; D could derive from TRBD1 or TRBD2 (5 bases each). This CDR3 spans 15 amino acids. The V gene lost 5 bases and the J gene lost 0 bases, with 14 bases spanning the gap. Per germline, CDR1 SGHVT and CDR2 SQSDAQ. CDR3 in amino acids: CASSLDSDYSYEQYF. The CDR3 DNA reads as TGTGCCAGCAGCCTCGACAGCGACTACTCCTACGAGCAGTACTTC.

This clonotype was observed at least ten times. The chain joins TRBV7-2 to TRBJ2-5; 7 bases are a match to TRBD1. Germline assignment: CDR1 SGHTA and CDR2 FQGNSA. J gave up 1 base and V 2 bases, and 1 base lay outside the gene matches. This CDR3 is 14 amino acids long. This CDR3 is CASSLTGVQETQYF. CDR3 nucleotide sequence: TGTGCCAGCAGCTTAACAGGGGTCCAAGAGACCCAGTACTTC.

This clonotype was seen ten or more times. V is TRBV25-1 and J is TRBJ1-5; D is unclear. CDR3 size: 14 residues. Germline loops: CDR1 MGHDK, CDR2 SYGVNS. V was trimmed by 6 bases and J by 7 bases, leaving 16 bases between them. The CDR3 region has the DNA TGTGCCAGCAGCGGGGTAGGTATGGGGCAGCCCCAGCATTTT. Translation: CASSGVGMGQPQHF.

This chain connects TRBV20-1 to TRBJ2-1; 10 bases match TRBD2. The germline V gene has CDR1 DFQATT and CDR2 SNEGSKA (reference sequence). The CDR3 runs 14 residues. With V trimmed by 0 bases and J by 8 bases, 4 bases remained unmatched. The CDR3 reads CSARDPSGSHEQFF. CDR3 nucleotide sequence: TGCAGTGCTAGAGATCCTAGCGGGAGCCATGAGCAGTTCTTC.

This clonotype was recorded at least ten times. The V gene is TRBV7-6, the J gene TRBJ2-1; D is unresolved. The CDR3 runs to 15 residues. The V end was cut by 5 bases, the J end by 8 bases, with 19 bases between. From germline, CDR1 is SGHVS and CDR2 FNYEAQ. The CDR3 bases are TGTGCCAGCAGCCCAACCCTTTGGGGTGTCGATGAGCAGTTCTTC. The encoded protein is CASSPTLWGVDEQFF.

This clonotype was seen once. The chain joins TRBV6-5 to TRBJ2-1, with 9 positions matching TRBD1. Germline-derived CDR1 and CDR2 are MNHEY and SVGAGI. Losses at the gene ends were 0 bases for V and 2 bases for J; bases not matched to a gene: 5. CDR3 size: 17 residues. The CDR3 is CASSYSARQGAYNEQFF. The CDR3 nucleotides read TGTGCCAGCAGTTACTCAGCGCGACAGGGGGCCTACAATGAGCAGTTCTTC.

This clonotype was recorded many times. The J gene is TRBJ2-2, the V gene TRBV6-4; TRBD1 or TRBD2 may be the D gene (6 bases each). This CDR3 spans 16 amino acids. Trimming cost V 1 base and J 4 bases, with 13 bases left between them. Germline CDR1 reads MRHNA; CDR2 reads SNTAGT. CDR3 in DNA: TGTGCCAGCAGTGACTGGACGGGGGCGCGCACCGGGGAGCTGTTTTTT. Protein product: CASSDWTGARTGELFF.